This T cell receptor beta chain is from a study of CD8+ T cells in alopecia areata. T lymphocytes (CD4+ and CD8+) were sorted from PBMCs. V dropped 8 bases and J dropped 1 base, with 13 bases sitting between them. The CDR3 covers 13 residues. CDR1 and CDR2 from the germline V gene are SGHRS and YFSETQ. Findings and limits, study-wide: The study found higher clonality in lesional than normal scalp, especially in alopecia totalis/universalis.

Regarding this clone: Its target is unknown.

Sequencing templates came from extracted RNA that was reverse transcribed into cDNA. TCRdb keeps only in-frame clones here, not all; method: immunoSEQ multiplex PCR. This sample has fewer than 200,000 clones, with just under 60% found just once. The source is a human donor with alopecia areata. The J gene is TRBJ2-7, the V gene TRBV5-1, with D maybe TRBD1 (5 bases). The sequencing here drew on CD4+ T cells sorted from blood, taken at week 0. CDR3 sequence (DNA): TGCGCCAGTTCGGTATCAGGGTCCTACGAGCAGTACTTC. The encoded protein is CASSVSGSYEQYF.